The clone carrying this T cell receptor (beta chain) was counted at least ten times. Its antigen is not identified. The sample originates from a study of T cells in Graves' hyperthyroidism and ophthalmopathy. Study results and caveats: Progression to ophthalmopathy was predicted a median of roughly 6.8 months early.

Authors of the study amplified TCR beta CDR3 regions from RNA transcripts. With the HTBI primer set, the TCR CDR3 went through a first round of RT-PCR. Each CDR3 protein gets one entry after TCRdb re-called the multiplex PCR reads with MiXCR. Of about 300,000 distinct CDR3 sequences listed, 15% to 20% are singletons. The CDR3 has 13 amino acids. The V gene end was trimmed by 6 bases and the J gene end by 5 bases; junction bases not matched to a gene: 5. Germline lookup yields CDR1 MNHNS and CDR2 SASEGT. The sequenced sample was blood. This sequence originates from a man between 45 and 60 years old with Graves' ophthalmopathy. This rearrangement joins TRBV6-1 to TRBJ2-7, with TRBD1 matching over 9 bases. CDR3 sequence (DNA): TGTGCCAGCAGGACCGGGACAGGGCACGAGCAGTACTTC. Protein: CASRTGTGHEQYF.